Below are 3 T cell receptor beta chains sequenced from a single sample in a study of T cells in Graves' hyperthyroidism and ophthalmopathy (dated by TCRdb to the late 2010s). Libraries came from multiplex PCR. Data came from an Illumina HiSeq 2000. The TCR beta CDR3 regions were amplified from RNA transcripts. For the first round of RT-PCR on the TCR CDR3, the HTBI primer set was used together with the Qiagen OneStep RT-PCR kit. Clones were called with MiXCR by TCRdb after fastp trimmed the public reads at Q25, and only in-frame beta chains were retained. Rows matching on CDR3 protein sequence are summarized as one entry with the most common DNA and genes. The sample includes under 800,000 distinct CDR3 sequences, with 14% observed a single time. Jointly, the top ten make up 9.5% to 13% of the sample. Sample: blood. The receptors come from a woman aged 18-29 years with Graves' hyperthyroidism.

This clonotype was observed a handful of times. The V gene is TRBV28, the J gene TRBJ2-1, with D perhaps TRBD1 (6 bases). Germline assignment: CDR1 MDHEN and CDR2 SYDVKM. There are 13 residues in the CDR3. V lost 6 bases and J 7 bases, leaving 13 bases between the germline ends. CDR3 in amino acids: CASSLGQWNEQFF. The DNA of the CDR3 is TGTGCCAGCAGCCTTGGACAGTGGAATGAGCAGTTCTTC.

CDR3 residues: CASSLSGTGNPYEQYF. In DNA, the CDR3 is TGTGCCAGCAGCCTATCCGGGACAGGGAATCCCTACGAGCAGTACTTC. J is TRBJ2-7 and V is TRBV12-3 or TRBV12-4; 9 nucleotides match TRBD1. CDR3 length: 16 amino acids. V dropped 6 bases and J dropped 2; count of bases not matched to a gene: 11.

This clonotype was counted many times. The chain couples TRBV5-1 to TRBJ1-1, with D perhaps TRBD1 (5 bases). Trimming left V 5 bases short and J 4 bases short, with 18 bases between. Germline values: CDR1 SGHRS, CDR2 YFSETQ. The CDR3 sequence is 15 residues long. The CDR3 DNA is TGCGCCAGCAGGGACCAGGGTAGGATTAGCACTGAAGCTTTCTTT. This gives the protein CASRDQGRISTEAFF.